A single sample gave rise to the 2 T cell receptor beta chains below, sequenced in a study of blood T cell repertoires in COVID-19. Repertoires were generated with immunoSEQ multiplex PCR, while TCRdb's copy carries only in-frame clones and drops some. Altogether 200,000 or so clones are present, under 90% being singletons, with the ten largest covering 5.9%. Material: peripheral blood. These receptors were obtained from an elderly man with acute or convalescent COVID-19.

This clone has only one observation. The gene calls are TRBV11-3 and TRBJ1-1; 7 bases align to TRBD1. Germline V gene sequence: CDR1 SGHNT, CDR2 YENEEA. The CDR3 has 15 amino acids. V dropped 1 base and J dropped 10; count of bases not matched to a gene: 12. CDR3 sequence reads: CASSLVGTALHSAFF. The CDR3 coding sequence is TGTGCCAGCAGCTTAGTAGGGACAGCGCTTCACTCAGCTTTCTTT.

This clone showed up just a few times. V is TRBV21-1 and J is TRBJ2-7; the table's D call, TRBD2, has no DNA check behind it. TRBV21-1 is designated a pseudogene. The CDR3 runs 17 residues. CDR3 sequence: CASSKSKAASGKYEQYV. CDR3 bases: TGTGCCAGCAGCAAATCAAAAGCGGCTAGCGGTAAATACGAGCAGTACGTC.